The sequence of this T cell receptor beta chain was determined in a study of T cells in Graves' hyperthyroidism and ophthalmopathy. With 4 bases removed from V and 5 bases from J, the gap between germline ends came to 20 bases. Germline V gene lookup returns CDR1 SEHNR and CDR2 FQNEAQ (reference sequence). There are 16 residues in the CDR3. This clonotype was seen many times. Criteria for exclusion of patients were uncontrolled infection, other autoimmune disease, pregnancy or lactation. Cells are PBMCs isolated from roughly 9.3 ml of fresh blood. Amplified TCR beta CDR3 regions came from RNA transcripts. Using the HTBI primer set, a first-round RT-PCR was run on the TCR CDR3. In TCRdb, the multiplex PCR reads were re-called with MiXCR into one record per CDR3 protein. The sample consists of around 620,000 distinct CDR3 sequences, around 14% of them appearing once.

The V call is TRBV7-9, the J call TRBJ2-5; no definite D call. Sequencing input: blood. The receptor was isolated from a woman aged 18-35 years with Graves' ophthalmopathy. The CDR3 reads CASSSPYRALRETQYF. The DNA for the CDR3 is TGTGCCAGCAGCTCACCGTACAGAGCTTTACGGGAGACCCAGTACTTC.